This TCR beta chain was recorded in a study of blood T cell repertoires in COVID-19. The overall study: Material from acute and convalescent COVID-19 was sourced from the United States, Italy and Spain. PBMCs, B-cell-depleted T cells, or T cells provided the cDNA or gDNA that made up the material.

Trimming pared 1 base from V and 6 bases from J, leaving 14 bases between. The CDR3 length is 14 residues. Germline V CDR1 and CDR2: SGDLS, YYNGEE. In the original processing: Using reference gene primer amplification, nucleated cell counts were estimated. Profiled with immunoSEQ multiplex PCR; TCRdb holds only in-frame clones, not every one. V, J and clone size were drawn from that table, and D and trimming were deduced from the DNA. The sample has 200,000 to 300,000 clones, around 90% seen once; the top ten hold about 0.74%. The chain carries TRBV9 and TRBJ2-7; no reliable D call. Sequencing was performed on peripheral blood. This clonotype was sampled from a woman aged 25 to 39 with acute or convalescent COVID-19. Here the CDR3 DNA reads TGTGCCAGCAGCGTATCTGAGAGGATCCGCGAGCAGTACTTC. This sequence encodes CASSVSERIREQYF.